This note documents a single TCR beta chain sequence. As yet, its antigen is unknown. The germline CDR1 and CDR2 sequences are MNHEY and SVGEGT. The CDR3 contains 11 residues. Trimming removed 4 bases at V and 5 bases at J, with 5 bases between. This sample is part of a study of vaccination effects on CD4 cells after COVID-19. Clones were sequenced by immunoSEQ multiplex PCR, and TCRdb holds only the in-frame ones, with some missing. The sample lists about 72,000 clones, approximately 81% seen once, with about 1.2% in the top ten. Peptide-pool stimulation followed by sequencing identified expanded antigen-specific CD4+ clonotypes in the ViraFEST assay. Isolation of CD4+ T cells took place after less than twelve days of culture. Two-dose BNT162b2 or mRNA-1273 vaccination was given to participants.

Specimen: CD4+ T cells from PBMCs cultured with HCoV-229E spike peptides, collected after COVID-19 vaccination. V gene TRBV6-2 or TRBV6-3 combines with J gene TRBJ1-2; D not certain. This receptor was obtained from a human donor who received a COVID-19 vaccine. DNA of the CDR3: TGTGCCAGCAGTTCAGAATATGGCTACACCTTC. Its protein product is CASSSEYGYTF.